Shown below are 10 T cell receptor beta chains from a single sample sequenced in a study of regulatory T cells in long-lasting Graves disease. With iRepertoire HTBI primers and Arm-PCR of CDR3 regions, TCR beta libraries were built. Using its own MiXCR run on the multiplex PCR reads, TCRdb lists one record per CDR3 protein. The sample has hundreds of thousands of distinct CDR3 sequences, less than 25% seen once; the top ten hold about 8.3%. The time point: persistent/refractory GD, antithyroid drugs over 5 years with positive TRAb. With RNA extracted from PBMCs as input, the TCR library was made. The sequencing used peripheral blood mononuclear cells (PBMCs), collected when the disease was refractory, from a patient treated with antithyroid drugs. All receptors come from a female donor with Graves disease.

To note about this clonotype: A single base separates this from a much larger clone, so it may be a read error. The chain combines TRBV28 with TRBJ2-2; D is unclear. Trimming removed 6 bases from V and 5 bases from J, with 4 bases in between. This CDR3 has 11 residues. Germline CDR1 is MDHEN and CDR2 is SYDVKM. CDR3 in DNA: TGTGCCAGCAGGGAGACCGGGGAGCTGTTTTTT. Encoded protein: CASRETGELFF.

This clonotype was observed a few times. This chain joins TRBV5-1 and TRBJ2-7; 12 positions agree with TRBD1. After removal of 4 bases from V and 0 bases from J, the junction contained 23 bases not matched to a gene. This CDR3 has 22 amino acids. Germline assignment: CDR1 SGHRS and CDR2 YFSETQ. This CDR3 is CASSLGTGGEIGGPRRSYEQYF. The CDR3 DNA follows: TGCGCCAGCAGCCTTGGGACAGGGGGCGAAATTGGCGGGCCAAGGCGCTCCTACGAGCAGTACTTC.

This clonotype has only one observation. The chain joins TRBV29-1 to TRBJ2-7; D unclear. With 0 bases removed from V and 7 bases from J, the gap between germline ends came to 10 bases. Per the germline V gene, CDR1 is SQVTM and CDR2 is ANQGSEA. This CDR3 spans 12 amino acids. Written as DNA, the CDR3 is TGCAGCGTTGAAGAGGGTGCCCTGGAGCAGTACTTC. Translating gives CSVEEGALEQYF.

At least ten counts were recorded for this clonotype. The DNA of the CDR3 is TGTGCCAGCAGCTTAGAGTTTTCGGGGCCACCCTACGAGCAGTACTTC. This codes for CASSLEFSGPPYEQYF. The chain has TRBV7-9 and TRBJ2-7, with D perhaps assigned TRBD1 or TRBD2 (5 bases each). The CDR3 runs to 16 residues. Germline CDR1 SEHNR, CDR2 FQNEAQ (reference sequence). The V end lost 1 base, the J end lost 2 bases, and 15 bases lay between the germline ends.

This clonotype has a handful of counts. The chain has TRBV11-1 and TRBJ2-5; tentatively, D is TRBD2 (6 bases). V lost 2 bases, J lost 5 bases, and 18 bases lay in between. This CDR3 spans 16 amino acids. CDR1 and CDR2 from the germline V gene are SGHAT and FQDESV (reference sequence). The DNA of the CDR3 is TGTGCCAGCAGCTTATTTCTAGCCGGCGGAGGGGAGACCCAGTACTTC. Translated, it gives CASSLFLAGGGETQYF.

This clonotype was counted between two and nine times. The rearrangement uses TRBV28 and TRBJ1-5; no reliable D call. Trimming took 3 bases from V and 5 from J, leaving 17 bases between them. This CDR3 region has 16 residues. CDR1 and CDR2 (germline): MDHEN, SYDVKM. CDR3 sequence reads: CASSLVLGRRDQPQHF. The CDR3 DNA sequence: TGTGCCAGCAGTTTGGTTCTGGGCCGGAGAGATCAGCCCCAGCATTTT.

The rearrangement joins TRBV7-2 to TRBJ2-4; 7 bases are shared with TRBD2. J gave up 8 bases and V 6 bases, and 7 bases lay outside the gene matches. Looked up from germline, CDR1 is SGHTA and CDR2 is FQGNSA. The CDR3 is 13 amino acids. The chain's CDR3 is CASRLAIEYIQYF. CDR3 nucleotides: TGTGCCAGCAGACTAGCGATAGAATACATTCAGTACTTC.

This clonotype occurred many times. The chain joins TRBV30 to TRBJ2-2; TRBD1 matches 7 bases. The CDR3 is 13 residues long. Germline assignment: CDR1 GTSNPN and CDR2 SVGIG (reference sequence). With V trimmed by 4 bases and J by 6 bases, 5 bases remained unmatched. As DNA, the CDR3 is TGTGCCTGGAACCCCCAGGGGGCCGGGGAGCTGTTTTTT. It codes for CAWNPQGAGELFF.

This clonotype has only a few counts. This chain joins TRBV6-5 and TRBJ2-7, with D unresolved. This CDR3 comprises 15 residues. Germline V gene data show CDR1 as MNHEY and CDR2 as SVGAGI. Deletions cut 0 bases from V and 2 bases from J, with 11 bases between. CDR3 protein: CASSYSSIITYEQYF. The CDR3 DNA reads TGTGCCAGCAGTTACTCGAGTATCATCACCTACGAGCAGTACTTC.

There are a few counts of this clonotype. The chain uses TRBV9 and TRBJ2-7; 7 bases align to TRBD2. CDR1 SGDLS and CDR2 YYNGEE come from the germline V gene. V gave up 0 bases and J gave up 2 bases; unmatched junction bases: 5. CDR3 length equals 15 residues. The CDR3 region is CASSVAPSGTYEQYF. CDR3 in DNA: TGTGCCAGCAGCGTAGCCCCTAGCGGAACCTACGAGCAGTACTTC.